What follows is one T cell receptor beta chain and its context. Its target is unknown. These data originate in a study of cytomegalovirus exposure and HLA in healthy donors. Overall study context: T cells numbering about 200 million yielded approximately 120 million unique TCR beta sequences in an earlier analysis.

CDR1 is SGHRS and CDR2 is YFSETQ in the germline V gene. The J segment lost 4 bases and the V segment lost 0 bases, leaving 10 bases of the junction unmatched. The CDR3 has 18 residues. Study-wide points: No immune exposure information besides CMV serostatus was available. In vitro confirmation showed a few CMV-associated chains to be CMV antigen specific. A classifier reportedly called cytomegalovirus status with high sensitivity and specificity.

60 Vbeta and 13 Jbeta primers were used in PCR. The data were produced by immunoSEQ multiplex PCR, yet TCRdb's version contains in-frame clones alone and is incomplete. The table has approximately 120,000 clones, roughly 67% seen once. Sequencing input: PBMCs. This TCR was sampled from a man in his forties in good health and CMV-seronegative. This chain uses TRBV5-1 with TRBJ1-3; 10 bases fit TRBD1. This CDR3 reads CASSLEPAGTGAGNTIYF. The CDR3 bases are TGCGCCAGCAGCTTGGAGCCGGCCGGGACAGGGGCCGGAAACACCATATATTTT.